The 11 T cell receptor beta chains below all came from one sample that was sequenced in a study of blood T cell repertoires in COVID-19. Clones were sequenced by immunoSEQ multiplex PCR, and TCRdb holds only the in-frame ones, with some missing. Seen here are 100,000 to 150,000 clones, almost 70% observed once, and the top ten hold 2% to 2.5%. Material for sequencing was peripheral blood. The receptors here all came from a woman in her 70s with acute or convalescent COVID-19.

This chain uses TRBV29-1 with TRBJ1-2; 7 bases are a match to TRBD1. V lost 5 bases to trimming and J lost 8 bases; unmatched junction nucleotides: 5. CDR3 length equals 11 residues. CDR1 is SQVTM and CDR2 is ANQGSEA in the germline V gene. As DNA, the CDR3 is TGCAGCGTTACGGGACAGAGAGGCTACACCTTC. As protein: CSVTGQRGYTF.

This clone was seen a few times. The chain recombines TRBV19 with TRBJ2-3, with 8 positions matching TRBD2. Looked up from germline, CDR1 is LNHDA and CDR2 is SQIVND (reference sequence). Unmatched junction bases numbered 11, after V lost 3 bases and J lost 0 bases. CDR3 length: 18 amino acids. CDR3 region: CASSIRVGVAGSTDTQYF. The CDR3, as DNA: TGTGCCAGTAGTATTAGGGTTGGAGTAGCGGGGAGCACAGATACGCAGTATTTT.

The chain joins TRBV29-1 to TRBJ1-2, with D tentatively TRBD1 (6 bases). CDR3 length equals 13 residues. V lost 4 bases and J lost 5, with 14 bases in between. CDR1 SQVTM and CDR2 ANQGSEA come from the germline V gene. The CDR3 bases are TGCAGCGTTGTGGGTGGGGGCGCTTATGGCTACACCTTC. Its translation is CSVVGGGAYGYTF.

This rearrangement joins TRBV7-2 to TRBJ1-2; no firm D call. The germline V gene encodes CDR1 SGHTA and CDR2 FQGNSA. The V end lost 0 bases, the J end lost 8 bases, and 16 bases lay between the germline ends. The CDR3 sequence is 15 residues long. CDR3 in amino acids: CASSLAYRSLYGYTF. CDR3 bases: TGTGCCAGCAGCTTAGCGTACAGATCTCTCTACGGCTACACCTTC. The full variable domain, completed using reference TRBV7-2 and TRBJ1-2, is GAGVSQSPSNKVTEKGKDVELRCDPISGHTALYWYRQSLGQGLEFLIYFQGNSAPDKSGLPSDRFSAERTGGSVSTLTIQRTQQEDSAVYLCASSLAYRSLYGYTFGSGTRLTVV.

The chain joins TRBV5-6 to TRBJ2-5; TRBD1 matches at 8 bases. V dropped 2 bases and J dropped 4; count of bases not matched to a gene: 7. Looked up from germline, CDR1 is SGHDT and CDR2 is YYEEEE. The CDR3 covers 15 residues. The CDR3 protein is CASSFNQGAGETQYF. CDR3 nucleotides: TGTGCCAGCAGCTTTAATCAGGGGGCAGGAGAGACCCAGTACTTC.

The V gene is TRBV6-2 or TRBV6-3, the J gene TRBJ2-1; a possible D gene is TRBD2 (6 bases). Germline CDR1 reads MNHEY; CDR2 reads SVGEGT. Trimming pared 6 bases from V and 0 bases from J, leaving 12 bases between. The CDR3 loop spans 15 amino acids. This CDR3 reads CASSPGRSSYNEQFF. The CDR3 nucleotides are TGTGCCAGCAGCCCCGGGAGAAGCTCCTACAATGAGCAGTTCTTC.

The chain combines TRBV18 with TRBJ1-4; 10 bases agree with TRBD1. CDR3 length: 16 residues. Germline V gene sequence: CDR1 KGHSH, CDR2 LQKENI. V lost 1 base to trimming and J lost 3 bases; unmatched junction nucleotides: 2. The CDR3 DNA sequence: TGTGCCAGCTCACCACAAGGACAGGGGGCTAATGAAAAACTGTTTTTT. This sequence encodes CASSPQGQGANEKLFF.

The V and J genes are TRBV5-1 and TRBJ2-1; possibly TRBD1 for D (6 bases). Trimming stripped 4 bases from V and 8 bases from J, with 16 bases between. The CDR3 is 14 residues long. From germline, CDR1 is SGHRS and CDR2 YFSETQ. The CDR3, as DNA: TGCGCCAGCAGCACCTCGACAGGTGTCGATGAGCAGTTCTTC. It yields the protein CASSTSTGVDEQFF.

This clone was detected only once. The J gene is TRBJ1-5, the V gene TRBV5-4; no reliable D call. The V end lost 0 bases, the J end lost 9 bases, and 13 bases lay between the germline ends. Germline CDR1 is SGHNT and CDR2 is YYREEE (reference sequence). This CDR3 is built from 14 residues. The CDR3 nucleotides are TGTGCCAGCAGCTTGGACGGAGGAATGATGCCCCAGCATTTT. This gives the protein CASSLDGGMMPQHF.

The CDR3 bases are TGTGCCAGCAGCTTAGCGCTAGCGGGAGGACGCTATCAAGACGGCTACGAGCAGTACTTC. Protein sequence: CASSLALAGGRYQDGYEQYF. The rearrangement links TRBV7-4 to TRBJ2-7, with TRBD2 matching 11 bases. V trimming: 0 bases; J trimming: 3 bases; junction bases outside the gene matches: 16. The CDR3 has 20 residues. In germline, CDR1 is SGHVT, CDR2 SQSDAQ.

This chain connects TRBV12-5 to TRBJ1-5; 8 bases are a match to TRBD1. This CDR3 spans 14 amino acids. The V and J ends lost 6 bases and 5 bases, in that order; junction bases with no gene match: 6. CDR1 and CDR2 from the germline V gene are LGHNT and FRNRAP. The CDR3 DNA follows: TGTGCTAGTGGAAAAGGACAGGGCCATCAGCCCCAGCATTTT. Protein sequence: CASGKGQGHQPQHF.